This T cell receptor (beta chain) was sequenced during a study of CD8+ T cells in alopecia areata. Treatment reported: oral pan-JAK inhibitor, 5-10 mg twice daily. Individuals with alopecia areata gave both lesional scalp punch biopsies and peripheral blood for collection. Sequencing relied on a cDNA template that was reverse transcribed from extracted RNA. Here immunoSEQ multiplex PCR was the method, and the copy in TCRdb shows in-frame clones only, minus some. The sample records roughly 4,400 clones, 80% to 95% being singletons. The CDR3 is 13 residues long. The V segment lost 6 bases and the J segment 6 bases; nucleotides outside the gene matches: 6. CDR1 is SQVTM and CDR2 is ANQGSEA in the germline V gene.

The V gene is TRBV29-1, the J gene TRBJ2-7, with TRBD2 identical over 12 bases. This clonotype was sampled from a human donor with alopecia areata. Sample: skin, taken at week 4, from a patient treated with tofacitinib. CDR3 amino acids: CSVSTSGGSEQYF. DNA for the CDR3: TGCAGCGTGTCGACTAGCGGGGGCAGCGAGCAGTACTTC.